One and the same sample provided the 11 T cell receptor beta chains below, sequenced in a study of T cells in Graves' hyperthyroidism and ophthalmopathy (dated by TCRdb to the late 2010s). Receptor libraries were prepared by multiplex PCR. The reads were generated on an Illumina HiSeq 2000. The TCR beta CDR3 regions were amplified from RNA transcripts. The first round of RT-PCR for the TCR CDR3 was performed with the HTBI primer set and the Qiagen OneStep RT-PCR kit. TCRdb reran the public reads through fastp at Q25 and MiXCR, keeping productive beta chains. CDR3 protein sequences are deduplicated, and each keeps its most common genes and DNA. The sample data list under 350,000 distinct CDR3 sequences, and about 18% of these were observed just once. Together, the top ten hold 45% to 50% of the sample. The source material was blood. Receptors were obtained from a woman aged 45-65 years with Graves' hyperthyroidism.

The rearrangement uses TRBV7-3 and TRBJ2-1; D is perhaps TRBD1 (5 bases). Trimming cost V 5 bases and J 10 bases, with 15 bases left between them. Germline V lookup: CDR1 SGHTA, CDR2 FQGTGA. The CDR3 has 13 amino acids. CDR3 sequence reads: CASSPAQGDEQFF. For the CDR3, the DNA is TGTGCCAGCAGCCCTGCCCAGGGTGACGAGCAGTTCTTC.

V and J are TRBV9 and TRBJ2-4; D call uncertain. The V gene lost 0 bases and the J gene lost 5 bases, with 9 bases spanning the gap. The CDR3 has 14 amino acids. The germline V gene has CDR1 SGDLS and CDR2 YYNGEE. In nucleotides, the CDR3 is TGTGCCAGCAGCGTAGGGGGTGTTGAAAACATTCAGTACTTC. Protein: CASSVGGVENIQYF. Combining the CDR3 with reference TRBV9 and TRBJ2-4 gives the whole variable domain DSGVTQTPKHLITATGQRVTLRCSPRSGDLSVYWYQQSLDQGLQFLIQYYNGEERAKGNILERFSAQQFPDLHSELNLSSLELGDSALYFCASSVGGVENIQYFGAGTRLSVL.

Regarding this clonotype: This clone may be a read error of a much larger clone one base away. The V gene is TRBV11-3, the J gene TRBJ2-7, with TRBD2 matching over 7 bases. Looked up from germline, CDR1 is SGHNT and CDR2 is YENEEA. The CDR3 loop spans 16 amino acids. CDR3 bases: TGTGCCGGCAGCTTGGGAGGGTTGGTCGGCTCCTACGAGCAGTACTTC. Protein: CAGSLGGLVGSYEQYF.

This clonotype was observed many times. The chain links TRBV5-1 to TRBJ1-1; D not certain. Trimming removed 4 bases at V and 0 bases at J, with 13 bases between. Looked up from germline, CDR1 is SGHRS and CDR2 is YFSETQ. The CDR3 runs 15 residues. The CDR3 sequence is CASSEEVALNTEAFF. CDR3 nucleotides: TGCGCCAGCAGCGAAGAGGTCGCCCTGAACACTGAAGCTTTCTTT.

The sample holds many counts of this clonotype. The chain uses TRBV12-3 or TRBV12-4 and TRBJ1-2; 10 bases align to TRBD1. After removal of 2 bases from V and 4 bases from J, the junction contained 4 bases not matched to a gene. The CDR3 extends over 15 amino acids. CDR3 protein: CASSLKGQGSYGYTF. CDR3 coding DNA: TGTGCCAGCAGTTTAAAGGGACAGGGGTCCTATGGCTACACCTTC.

The chain carries TRBV6-2 or TRBV6-3 and TRBJ2-3; weak D call: TRBD2 (6 bases). Germline V lookup: CDR1 MNHEY, CDR2 SVGEGT. CDR3 size: 14 residues. Trimming took 4 bases from V and 4 from J, leaving 12 bases between them. CDR3 DNA sequence: TGTGCCAGCAGTTGGGGACTCCAAGCAGATACGCAGTATTTT. Protein product: CASSWGLQADTQYF.

A remark on this clonotype: It may be a read error: a sequence one base away is much more abundant. The J gene is TRBJ2-1, the V gene TRBV5-1; D is unresolved. The CDR3 contains 15 residues. Germline V gene data show CDR1 as SGHRS and CDR2 as YFSETQ. The germline V and J ends were trimmed by 2 bases and 0 bases, with 9 bases remaining between them. In nucleotides, the CDR3 is TGCGCCAGCAGCTTAGGCTTCGTCTCCTACAATGAGCAGTTCTTC. Encoded protein: CASSLGFVSYNEQFF.

This clonotype was seen more than once but under ten times. The V gene is TRBV4-1, the J gene TRBJ1-2; D unresolved. V lost 1 base and J lost 6, with 12 bases in between. The CDR3 contains 14 residues. In germline, CDR1 is MGHRA, CDR2 YSYEKL. The CDR3 loop reads CASSQGGDWNGYTF. CDR3 nucleotide sequence: TGCGCCAGCAGCCAAGGTGGGGATTGGAATGGCTACACCTTC.

CDR3 region: CASSVGRGPLDTQYF. CDR3 DNA: TGTGCCAGCAGTGTCGGCAGGGGTCCGCTAGATACGCAGTATTTT. The V call is TRBV2, the J call TRBJ2-3; tentatively, D is TRBD1 (6 bases). Germline loops: CDR1 SNHLY, CDR2 FYNNEI. Trimming removed 4 bases at V and 5 bases at J, with 16 bases between. CDR3 size: 15 residues.

This clonotype was picked up a small number of times. The V call is TRBV27, the J call TRBJ2-1; 9 bases are shared with TRBD2. The length of the CDR3 is 15 residues. Looked up from germline, CDR1 is MNHEY and CDR2 is SMNVEV (reference sequence). The trim removed 4 bases at V and 7 bases at J, leaving 8 bases unmatched. The DNA of the CDR3 is TGTGCCAGCAGTTCCAGAGCGGGAGGTGGGAATGAGCAGTTCTTC. It translates to CASSSRAGGGNEQFF.

This clonotype has just a few counts. The chain is built from TRBV2 and TRBJ1-6, with D hard to call. The germline V gene has CDR1 SNHLY and CDR2 FYNNEI. CDR3 length equals 19 residues. The V and J ends lost 2 bases and 0 bases respectively, with 17 bases between them. The DNA for the CDR3 is TGTGCCAGCAGTGAATGGCATCCCGCGCGGAGCTCCTATAATTCACCCCTCCACTTT. This encodes CASSEWHPARSSYNSPLHF. The full variable domain, in which reference TRBV2 and TRBJ1-6 provide the parts outside the CDR3, is EPEVTQTPSHQVTQMGQEVILRCVPISNHLYFYWYRQILGQKVEFLVSFYNNEISEKSEIFDDQFSVERPDGSNFTLKIRSTKLEDSAMYFCASSEWHPARSSYNSPLHFGNGTRLTVT.